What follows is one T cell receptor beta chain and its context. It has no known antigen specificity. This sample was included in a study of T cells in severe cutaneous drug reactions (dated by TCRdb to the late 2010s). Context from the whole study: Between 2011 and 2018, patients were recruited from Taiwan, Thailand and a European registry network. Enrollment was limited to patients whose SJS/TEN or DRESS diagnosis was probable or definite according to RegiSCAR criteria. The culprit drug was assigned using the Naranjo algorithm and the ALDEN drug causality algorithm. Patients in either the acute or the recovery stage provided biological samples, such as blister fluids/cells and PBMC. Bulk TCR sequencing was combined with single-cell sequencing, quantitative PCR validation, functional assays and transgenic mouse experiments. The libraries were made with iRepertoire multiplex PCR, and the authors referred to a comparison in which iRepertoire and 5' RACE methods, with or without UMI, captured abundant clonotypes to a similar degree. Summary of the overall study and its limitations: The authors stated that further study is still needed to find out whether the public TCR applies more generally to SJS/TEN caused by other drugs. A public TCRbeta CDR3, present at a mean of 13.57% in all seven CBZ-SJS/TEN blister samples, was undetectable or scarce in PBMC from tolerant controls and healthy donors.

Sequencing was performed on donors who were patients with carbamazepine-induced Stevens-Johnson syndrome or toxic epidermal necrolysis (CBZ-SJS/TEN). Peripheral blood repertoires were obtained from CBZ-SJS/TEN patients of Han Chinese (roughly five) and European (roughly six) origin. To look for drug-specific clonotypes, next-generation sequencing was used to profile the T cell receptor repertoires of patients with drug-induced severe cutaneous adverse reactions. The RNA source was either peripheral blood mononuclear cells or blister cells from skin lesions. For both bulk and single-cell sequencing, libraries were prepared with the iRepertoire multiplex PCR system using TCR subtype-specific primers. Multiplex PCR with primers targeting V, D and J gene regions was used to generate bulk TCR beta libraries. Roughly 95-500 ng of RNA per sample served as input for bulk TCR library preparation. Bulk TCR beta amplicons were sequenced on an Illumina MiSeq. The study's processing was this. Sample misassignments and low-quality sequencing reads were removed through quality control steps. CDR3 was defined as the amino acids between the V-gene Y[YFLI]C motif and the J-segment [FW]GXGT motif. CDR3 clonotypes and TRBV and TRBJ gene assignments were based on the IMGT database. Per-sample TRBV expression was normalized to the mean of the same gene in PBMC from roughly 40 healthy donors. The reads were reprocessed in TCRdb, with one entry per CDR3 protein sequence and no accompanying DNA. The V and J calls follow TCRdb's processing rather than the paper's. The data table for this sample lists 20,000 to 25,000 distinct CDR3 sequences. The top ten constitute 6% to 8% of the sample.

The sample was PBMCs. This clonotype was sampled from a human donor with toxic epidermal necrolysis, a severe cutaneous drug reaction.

CDR3 loop: CASSHSVPYNEQFF. The V and J genes are TRBV4-1 and TRBJ2-1; TCRdb's D gene call, TRBD1, goes unchecked for lack of DNA. Taken from the germline V gene, the CDR1 and CDR2 loops are MGHRA and YSYEKL. Spanning cysteine to phenylalanine, the CDR3 consists of 14 amino acids. No DNA sequence is on record.